Following are 30 T cell receptor beta chains from one sample sequenced in a study of shared clonotypes between healthy human individuals. Clones were sequenced by immunoSEQ multiplex PCR, and TCRdb holds only the in-frame ones, with some missing. This table has roughly 720,000 clones, 90% appearing once. Material: memory CD8+ T cells from PBMCs. Subset denoted: CD45RO+ cells pooled with CCR7-negative TemRA cells. The receptors come from a man between 18 and 35 years old in good health. Some clones in this sample may be carry-over from other donors' samples.

The sample holds one count of this clone. This sequence joins TRBV28 and TRBJ2-5, with D perhaps matching TRBD1 or TRBD2 (5 bases each). The germline V gene encodes CDR1 MDHEN and CDR2 SYDVKM. This CDR3 comprises 18 residues. Deletions cut 5 bases from V and 7 bases from J, with 29 bases between. CDR3 residues: CASSDLGVDASPFGTQYF. The CDR3 bases are TGTGCCAGCAGTGACCTGGGGGTAGACGCATCCCCTTTTGGGACCCAGTACTTC.

This sequence joins TRBV27 and TRBJ1-5; 8 nucleotides align to TRBD1. V lost 5 bases and J lost 5; bases outside the gene matches: 8. CDR1 is MNHEY and CDR2 is SMNVEV in the germline V gene (reference sequence). The CDR3 totals 15 residues. This chain's CDR3 is CASSVTGEGYQPQHF. The CDR3, as DNA: TGTGCCAGCAGTGTGACAGGGGAGGGGTATCAGCCCCAGCATTTT.

V gene TRBV19 combines with J gene TRBJ2-2; 9 bases align to TRBD1. The CDR3 extends over 17 amino acids. V gave up 3 bases and J gave up 6 bases; unmatched junction bases: 11. Germline CDR1 LNHDA, CDR2 SQIVND (reference sequence). The CDR3 loop reads CASSIGTGTYFPGELFF. The CDR3 DNA sequence: TGTGCCAGTAGTATCGGGACAGGGACATACTTTCCCGGGGAGCTGTTTTTT.

This clone was found a few times. An end of the junction does not agree with germline; a read error may underlie this. The chain employs TRBV10-1 and TRBJ2-1; D remains ambiguous. The CDR3 loop spans 12 amino acids. The germline CDR1 and CDR2 sequences are WNHNN and SYGVQD (reference sequence). The CDR3 here is CASSESYYEQFF. The DNA of the CDR3 is TGCGCCAGCAGTGAGTCCTACTATGAGCAGTTCTTC.

This clone occurred a few times. CDR3 sequence: CASSLSLATRPSYNEQFF. The CDR3 DNA reads TGTGCCAGCAGTTTATCACTAGCTACCAGGCCCTCTTACAATGAGCAGTTCTTC. The chain joins TRBV27 to TRBJ2-1; the D gene is possibly TRBD2 (6 bases). Germline CDR1 reads MNHEY; CDR2 reads SMNVEV (reference sequence). V shed 0 bases and J shed 4 bases, with 19 bases lying between them. The CDR3 is 18 amino acids.

The rearrangement links TRBV4-1 to TRBJ2-1, with D tentatively TRBD2 (6 bases). Germline CDR1 reads MGHRA; CDR2 reads YSYEKL. This CDR3 is 15 amino acids long. V was clipped by 2 bases and J by 0 bases, with 8 bases between them. The CDR3 sequence is CASSQLAVSYNEQFF. The CDR3 DNA follows: TGCGCCAGCAGCCAATTAGCGGTCTCCTACAATGAGCAGTTCTTC.

The gene calls are TRBV9 and TRBJ2-1, with 8 bases aligning to TRBD2. CDR1 is SGDLS, CDR2 YYNGEE, per germline. This CDR3 comprises 15 residues. Trimming at V came to 3 bases and at J to 5 bases, leaving 7 bases not matched to a gene. The CDR3 protein is CASSAFSGTNNEQFF. The DNA of the CDR3 is TGTGCCAGCAGCGCGTTTAGCGGGACCAACAATGAGCAGTTCTTC.

The chain has TRBV27 and TRBJ2-5; 8 bases map to TRBD1. This CDR3 has 14 residues. CDR1 is MNHEY and CDR2 is SMNVEV in the germline V gene (reference sequence). V trimming: 7 bases; J trimming: 4 bases; junction bases outside the gene matches: 8. In DNA, the CDR3 is TGTGCCAGCATGGTAACAGGGGGACGAGAGACCCAGTACTTC. As protein: CASMVTGGRETQYF.

The V and J genes are TRBV29-1 and TRBJ2-7; D is tentatively TRBD1 or TRBD2 (5 bases each). The CDR3 contains 13 residues. Germline V CDR1 and CDR2: SQVTM, ANQGSEA. V was trimmed by 7 bases and J by 0 bases, leaving 13 bases between them. For the CDR3, the DNA is TGCAGCGCCGGAGGAGGACACTCCTACGAGCAGTACTTC. Its protein product is CSAGGGHSYEQYF.

The gene calls are TRBV10-3 and TRBJ2-7, with TRBD2 as a possible D gene (6 bases). In germline, CDR1 is ENHRY, CDR2 SYGVKD. V was trimmed by 6 bases and J by 6 bases, leaving 18 bases between them. The CDR3 length is 14 residues. The CDR3 bases are TGTGCCATCAGAGTCGGGAGCCCCGGGACCGAGCAGTACTTC. Encoded protein: CAIRVGSPGTEQYF.

V and J are TRBV6-1 and TRBJ2-5, with 10 bases matching TRBD1. The germline gives CDR1 MNHNS, CDR2 SASEGT. Germline trimming cut 0 bases from V and 5 bases from J; bases unmatched to any gene: 18. CDR3 length equals 20 residues. This CDR3 reads CASSEALGTGQGGTWETQYF. For the CDR3, the DNA is TGTGCCAGCAGTGAAGCGCTCGGCACAGGACAGGGGGGCACTTGGGAGACCCAGTACTTC.

V usage is TRBV11-2 and J usage is TRBJ1-2; 9 bases are shared with TRBD1. J was trimmed by 2 bases and V by 3 bases; bases with no gene match: 4. Per germline, CDR1 SGHAT and CDR2 FQNNGV. There are 15 residues in the CDR3. CDR3 DNA: TGTGCCAGCAGCTTCGAACAGGGGGCGAACTATGGCTACACCTTC. Amino acid sequence: CASSFEQGANYGYTF.

Only one count was recorded for this clone. This chain uses TRBV14 with TRBJ1-3; D is unresolved. The CDR3 length is 16 residues. Germline assignment: CDR1 SGHDN and CDR2 FVKESK. Deletions cut 1 base from V and 0 bases from J, with 10 bases between. The CDR3 nucleotides read TGTGCCAGCAGCCAAGTTTCCCGACCCTCTGGAAACACCATATATTTT. It encodes CASSQVSRPSGNTIYF.

The CDR3 here is CASSLDPGEVDTGELFF. CDR3 DNA sequence: TGTGCCAGCAGCTTAGATCCGGGAGAGGTGGACACCGGGGAGCTGTTTTTT. This chain joins TRBV7-3 and TRBJ2-2; TRBD2 is a possible D gene (6 bases). CDR1 and CDR2 from the germline V gene are SGHTA and FQGTGA. V was clipped by 2 bases and J by 3 bases, with 16 bases between them. The CDR3 loop spans 17 amino acids.

J is TRBJ1-2 and V is TRBV7-9, with 7 nucleotides matching TRBD1. The germline V gene has CDR1 SEHNR and CDR2 FQNEAQ (reference sequence). Trimming removed 5 bases from V and 7 bases from J; junction bases left unmatched: 4. This CDR3 is 12 amino acids long. The CDR3 bases are TGTGCCAGCAGCGAGACAGGGTCTGGCTACACCTTC. Amino acid sequence: CASSETGSGYTF.

This clone was counted once. The rearrangement links TRBV5-1 to TRBJ2-5; no clear D gene. Germline V CDR1 and CDR2: SGHRS, YFSETQ. V was shortened by 0 bases and J by 5 bases, with 14 bases between the two germline ends. The CDR3 has 15 residues. The CDR3 nucleotides read TGCGCCAGCAGCTTGGGACAAGGAACCGGGGAGACCCAGTACTTC. Amino acids: CASSLGQGTGETQYF.

The chain has TRBV13 and TRBJ2-7; 13 bases align to TRBD2. CDR3 length: 21 residues. Per germline, CDR1 PRHDT and CDR2 FYEKMQ (reference sequence). V shed 4 bases and J 3 bases; nucleotides not matched to a gene: 21. The CDR3 spells CASSSIYGKGSTSGRNYEQYF. In nucleotides, the CDR3 is TGTGCCAGCAGCTCAATCTACGGAAAAGGTTCGACTAGCGGGAGGAACTACGAGCAGTACTTC.

The chain couples TRBV28 to TRBJ1-1, with 9 nucleotides matching TRBD1. Per the germline V gene, CDR1 is MDHEN and CDR2 is SYDVKM. The CDR3 loop spans 15 amino acids. V gave up 6 bases and J gave up 1 base; unmatched junction bases: 6. The CDR3 nucleotides are TGTGCCAGCAGACCTAGGGACAGGGAGAACACTGAAGCTTTCTTT. The encoded protein is CASRPRDRENTEAFF.

This rearrangement joins TRBV7-2 to TRBJ2-7, with 7 positions matching TRBD1. CDR3 length: 15 amino acids. CDR1 is SGHTA and CDR2 is FQGNSA in the germline V gene. The J segment lost 4 bases and the V segment lost 2 bases, leaving 8 bases of the junction unmatched. The CDR3 nucleotides are TGTGCCAGCAGCTTATCGCCGGGACAGAATTACGAGCAGTACTTC. Translating gives CASSLSPGQNYEQYF.

The chain links TRBV2 to TRBJ2-4, with a weak D call TRBD1 (5 bases). This CDR3 region has 17 residues. The germline CDR1 and CDR2 sequences are SNHLY and FYNNEI. V dropped 6 bases and J dropped 0 bases, with 18 bases sitting between them. As DNA, the CDR3 is TGTGCCAGCAGAGACGACAGAGTCACTGTAGCCAAAAACATTCAGTACTTC. Residues: CASRDDRVTVAKNIQYF.

The gene calls are TRBV11-2 and TRBJ1-5; possible D gene TRBD1, 5 bases. The V gene lost 5 bases and the J gene lost 4 bases, with 18 bases spanning the gap. The CDR3 totals 16 residues. Germline assignment: CDR1 SGHAT and CDR2 FQNNGV. The CDR3 region is CASSRTGSPRNQPQHF. The CDR3 DNA follows: TGTGCCAGCAGCCGAACAGGTTCCCCCAGGAATCAGCCCCAGCATTTT. The full variable domain, completed using reference TRBV11-2 and TRBJ1-5, is EAGVAQSPRYKIIEKRQSVAFWCNPISGHATLYWYQQILGQGPKLLIQFQNNGVVDDSQLPKDRFSAERLKGVDSTLKIQPAKLEDSAVYLCASSRTGSPRNQPQHFGDGTRLSIL.

This chain connects TRBV14 to TRBJ1-1; D gene uncertain. V lost 6 bases and J 5 bases, leaving 10 bases between the germline ends. This CDR3 contains 12 residues. Germline CDR1 is SGHDN and CDR2 is FVKESK. The CDR3 DNA follows: TGTGCCAGCAGAAAGGGAAATACTGAAGCTTTCTTT. It specifies CASRKGNTEAFF.

The chain couples TRBV6-1 to TRBJ2-3, with 11 positions matching TRBD1. CDR1 is MNHNS and CDR2 is SASEGT in the germline V gene. This CDR3 has 15 amino acids. V trimming: 2 bases; J trimming: 4 bases; junction bases outside the gene matches: 2. The CDR3 bases are TGTGCCAGCAGTGAAAGGACAGGGGGCCCAGATACGCAGTATTTT. This gives the protein CASSERTGGPDTQYF.

A remark on this clone: This sample also contains other DNA sequences that code for the same CDR3. The chain combines TRBV4-1 with TRBJ2-7; D might be TRBD1 or TRBD2, each matching 5 bases. CDR1 is MGHRA, CDR2 YSYEKL, per germline. The V end lost 3 bases, the J end lost 3 bases, and 15 bases lay between the germline ends. This CDR3 spans 15 amino acids. CDR3 in amino acids: CASSQGQGAGYEQYF. The CDR3 nucleotides are TGCGCCAGCAGCCAGGGTCAGGGCGCGGGCTACGAGCAGTACTTC.

The chain links TRBV28 to TRBJ2-1; 7 nucleotides line up with TRBD1. This CDR3 is 16 amino acids long. After removal of 2 bases from V and 2 bases from J, the junction contained 6 bases not matched to a gene. CDR1 and CDR2 from the germline V gene are MDHEN and SYDVKM. CDR3 DNA: TGTGCCAGCAGTTTAAGCTTTGGGACAGCCTACAATGAGCAGTTCTTC. Amino acid sequence: CASSLSFGTAYNEQFF.

V usage is TRBV29-1 and J usage is TRBJ2-3, with 12 bases lining up with TRBD2. J was trimmed by 4 bases and V by 7 bases; bases with no gene match: 9. Per the germline V gene, CDR1 is SQVTM and CDR2 is ANQGSEA. This CDR3 has 15 residues. CDR3 sequence: CSALLLAGGPDTQYF. The CDR3 nucleotides are TGCAGCGCCCTCCTCCTAGCGGGAGGGCCAGATACGCAGTATTTT.

The genes are TRBV15 and TRBJ1-6; D remains ambiguous. Trimming removed 5 bases from V and 7 bases from J, with 18 bases in between. The germline V gene has CDR1 LNHNV and CDR2 YYDKDF (reference sequence). The CDR3 length is 16 residues. In DNA form, the CDR3 reads TGTGCCACCAGCGCGCCAGATCACGGGCGAAATTCACCCCTCCACTTT. Its protein product is CATSAPDHGRNSPLHF.

The chain's CDR3 is CASSPGEGEAKNIQYF. As DNA, the CDR3 is TGTGCCAGCTCACCCGGGGAGGGGGAAGCCAAAAACATTCAGTACTTC. This sequence joins TRBV18 and TRBJ2-4, with D tentatively TRBD2 (7 bases). Trimming removed 3 bases from V and 0 bases from J, with 12 bases in between. Germline CDR1 and CDR2: KGHSH and LQKENI. The CDR3 sequence is 16 residues long. Complete variable domain (other parts from reference TRBV18 and TRBJ2-4): NAGVMQNPRHLVRRRGQEARLRCSPMKGHSHVYWYRQLPEEGLKFMVYLQKENIIDESGMPKERFSAEFPKEGPSILRIQQVVRGDSAAYFCASSPGEGEAKNIQYFGAGTRLSVL.

This sequence joins TRBV28 and TRBJ1-6; perhaps TRBD1 as D (6 bases). The germline CDR1 and CDR2 sequences are MDHEN and SYDVKM. The CDR3 loop spans 14 amino acids. V was pared by 6 bases and J by 15 bases, with 21 bases between. CDR3 residues: CASSNRGGSFDLHF. CDR3 in DNA: TGTGCCAGCAGCAACCGGGGGGGCAGCTTCGACCTCCACTTT.

Turning to this clone: The sample holds other DNA sequences that translate to the same CDR3. The V and J genes are TRBV7-9 and TRBJ1-1; D may be TRBD1 (6 bases). V lost 2 bases and J 1 base, leaving 8 bases between the germline ends. The CDR3 extends over 14 amino acids. CDR1 SEHNR and CDR2 FQNEAQ come from the germline V gene (reference sequence). CDR3 nucleotides: TGTGCCAGCAGCTTAACAGGGAGGAACACTGAAGCTTTCTTT. Residues: CASSLTGRNTEAFF.